This T cell receptor beta chain was obtained from a study of shared clonotypes between healthy human individuals. Splitting of each subset's genomic DNA was done evenly across several immunoSEQ plates. Sequenced by immunoSEQ multiplex PCR; TCRdb stores in-frame clones only, minus some. The sample lists just over 2,000,000 clones, 95% seen once, with 0.1% to 0.15% in the top ten. Findings and limits, study-wide: Estimated richness was generally greater in naive than memory subsets.

The CDR3 extends over 17 amino acids. V was clipped by 4 bases and J by 0 bases; unmatched bases: 3. Per the germline V gene, CDR1 is LNHDA and CDR2 is SQIVND (reference sequence). With respect to this clone: The antigen remains unidentified.

Sequenced material: naive CD4+ T cells sorted from blood. Subset defined: CD45RA+ positively selected. The chain recombines TRBV19 with TRBJ2-3; 14 bases are shared with TRBD2. The clonotype comes from a man between 18 and 29 years old in good health. The CDR3, as DNA: TGTGCCAGTAGTAGGACTAGCGGGAGGACTAGCACAGATACGCAGTATTTT. Its translation: CASSRTSGRTSTDTQYF.